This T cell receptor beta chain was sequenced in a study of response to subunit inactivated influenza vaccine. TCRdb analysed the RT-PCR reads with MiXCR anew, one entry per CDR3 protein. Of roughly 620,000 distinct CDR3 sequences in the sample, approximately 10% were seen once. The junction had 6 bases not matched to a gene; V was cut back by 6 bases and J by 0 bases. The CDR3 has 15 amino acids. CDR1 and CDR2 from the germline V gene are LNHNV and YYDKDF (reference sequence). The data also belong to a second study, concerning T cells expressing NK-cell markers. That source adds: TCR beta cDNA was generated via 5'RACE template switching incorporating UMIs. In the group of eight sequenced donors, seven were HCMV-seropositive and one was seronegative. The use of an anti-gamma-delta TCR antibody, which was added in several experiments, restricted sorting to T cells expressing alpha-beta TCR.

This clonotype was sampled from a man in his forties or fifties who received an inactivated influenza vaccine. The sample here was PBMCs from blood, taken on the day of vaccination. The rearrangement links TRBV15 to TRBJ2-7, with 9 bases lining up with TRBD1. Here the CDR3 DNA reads TGTGCCACCAGGCCGGGGACAGGGAGCTCCTACGAGCAGTACTTC. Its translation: CATRPGTGSSYEQYF.